The clone carrying this T cell receptor beta chain was picked up one time. The CDR3 contains 15 residues. CDR1 and CDR2 (germline): LNHDA, SQIVND (reference sequence). V was trimmed by 5 bases and J by 0 bases, leaving 11 bases between them. The data belong to a study of blood T cell repertoires in COVID-19. As for the study in general: The study drew acute and convalescent COVID-19 samples from the United States, Italy and Spain. Nucleic acid was either cDNA or gDNA, and it came from T cells, B-cell-depleted T cells, or PBMCs.

The method was immunoSEQ multiplex PCR; TCRdb's version includes in-frame clones alone and lacks a portion of them. The table lists 90,000 to 95,000 clones, about 86% of them singletons, with 8.1% in the top ten. This sequence joins TRBV19 and TRBJ1-3; tentatively, D is TRBD1 (6 bases). The specimen was peripheral blood. The origin of this receptor is a woman in her seventies with acute or convalescent COVID-19. DNA of the CDR3: TGTGCCAGTAGTGTGACAGGCGTCTCTGGAAACACCATATATTTT. Protein sequence: CASSVTGVSGNTIYF. Using reference TRBV19 and TRBJ1-3 for the parts outside the CDR3, the full variable domain is DGGITQSPKYLFRKEGQNVTLSCEQNLNHDAMYWYRQDPGQGLRLIYYSQIVNDFQKGDIAEGYSVSREKKESFPLTVTSAQKNPTAFYLCASSVTGVSGNTIYFGEGSWLTVV.